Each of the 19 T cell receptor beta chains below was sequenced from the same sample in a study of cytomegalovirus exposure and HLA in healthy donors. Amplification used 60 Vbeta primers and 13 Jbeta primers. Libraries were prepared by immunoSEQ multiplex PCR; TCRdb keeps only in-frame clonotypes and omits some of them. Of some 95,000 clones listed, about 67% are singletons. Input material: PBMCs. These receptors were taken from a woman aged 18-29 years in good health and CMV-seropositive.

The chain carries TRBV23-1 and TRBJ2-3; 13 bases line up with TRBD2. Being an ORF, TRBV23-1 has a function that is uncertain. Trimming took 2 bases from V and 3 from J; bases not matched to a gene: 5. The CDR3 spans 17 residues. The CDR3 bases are TGCGCCAGCAGTCAACAGACTAGCGGGAGGCGAACAGATACGCAGTATTTT. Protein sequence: CASSQQTSGRRTDTQYF.

In DNA, the CDR3 is TGTGCCAGTAGTACCTCCTCGGGGAGCTCCTACGAGCAGTACTTC. It yields the protein CASSTSSGSSYEQYF. V is TRBV19 and J is TRBJ2-7; D perhaps matches TRBD2 (5 bases). The CDR3 is 15 amino acids. Germline CDR1 is LNHDA and CDR2 is SQIVND (reference sequence). V dropped 4 bases and J dropped 0 bases, with 13 bases sitting between them.

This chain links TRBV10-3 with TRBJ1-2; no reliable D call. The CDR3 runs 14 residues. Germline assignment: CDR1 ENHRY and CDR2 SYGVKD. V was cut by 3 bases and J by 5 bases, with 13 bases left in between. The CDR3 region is CAISDLGGRYGYTF. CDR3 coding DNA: TGTGCCATCAGTGACTTAGGAGGGAGGTATGGCTACACCTTC.

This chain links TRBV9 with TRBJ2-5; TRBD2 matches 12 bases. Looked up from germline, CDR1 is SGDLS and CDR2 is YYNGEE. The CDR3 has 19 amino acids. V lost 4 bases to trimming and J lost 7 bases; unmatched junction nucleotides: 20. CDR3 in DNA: TGTGCCAGCAGCCCCAGTCCCCTACTAGCGGGGGGCTACGGGGGGACCCAGTACTTC. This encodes CASSPSPLLAGGYGGTQYF.

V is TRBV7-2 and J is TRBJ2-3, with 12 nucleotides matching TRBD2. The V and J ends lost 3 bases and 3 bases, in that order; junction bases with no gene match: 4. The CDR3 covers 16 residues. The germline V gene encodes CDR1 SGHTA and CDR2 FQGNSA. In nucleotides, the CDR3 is TGTGCCAGCAGCTTGAGACTAGCGGGAGTGACAGATACGCAGTATTTT. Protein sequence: CASSLRLAGVTDTQYF.

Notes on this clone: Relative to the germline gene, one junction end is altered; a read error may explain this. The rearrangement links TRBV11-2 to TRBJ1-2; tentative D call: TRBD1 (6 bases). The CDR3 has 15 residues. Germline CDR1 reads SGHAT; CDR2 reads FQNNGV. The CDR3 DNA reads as TGCGCCAGCAGCCAAGCTCATTTCTCCGGGACACGGTACACCTTC. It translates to CASSQAHFSGTRYTF.

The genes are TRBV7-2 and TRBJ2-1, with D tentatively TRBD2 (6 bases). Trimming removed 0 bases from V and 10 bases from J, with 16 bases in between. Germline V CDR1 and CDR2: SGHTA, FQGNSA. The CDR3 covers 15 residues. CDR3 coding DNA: TGTGCCAGCAGCTTAGCGCTAGCGACCTCCAGGGAGCAGTTCTTC. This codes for CASSLALATSREQFF.

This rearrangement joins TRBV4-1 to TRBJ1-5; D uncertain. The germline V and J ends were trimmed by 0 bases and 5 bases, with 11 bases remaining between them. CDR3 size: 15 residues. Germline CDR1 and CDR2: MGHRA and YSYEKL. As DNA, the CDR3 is TGCGCCAGCAGCCAAGATTCCGGGGTTTATCAGCCCCAGCATTTT. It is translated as CASSQDSGVYQPQHF.

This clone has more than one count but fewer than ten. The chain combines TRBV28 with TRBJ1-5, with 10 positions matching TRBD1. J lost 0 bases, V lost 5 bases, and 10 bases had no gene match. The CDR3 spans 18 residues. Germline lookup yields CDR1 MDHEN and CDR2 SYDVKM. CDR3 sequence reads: CASSPGTGVAYSNQPQHF. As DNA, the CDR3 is TGTGCCAGCAGTCCCGGGACAGGGGTTGCCTATAGCAATCAGCCCCAGCATTTT.

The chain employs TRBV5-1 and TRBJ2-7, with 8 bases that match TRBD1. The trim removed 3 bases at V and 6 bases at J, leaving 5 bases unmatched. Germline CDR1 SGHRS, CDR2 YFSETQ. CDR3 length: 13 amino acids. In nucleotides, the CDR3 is TGCGCCAGCAGCTACGGACAGGGCTCCGAGCAGTACTTC. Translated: CASSYGQGSEQYF.

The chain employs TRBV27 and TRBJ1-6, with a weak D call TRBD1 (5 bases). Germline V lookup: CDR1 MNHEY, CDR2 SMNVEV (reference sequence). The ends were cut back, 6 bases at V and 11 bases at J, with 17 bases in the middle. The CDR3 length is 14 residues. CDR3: CASRELGGNPPLHF. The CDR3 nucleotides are TGTGCCAGCAGGGAGTTGGGGGGAAATCCACCCCTCCACTTT.

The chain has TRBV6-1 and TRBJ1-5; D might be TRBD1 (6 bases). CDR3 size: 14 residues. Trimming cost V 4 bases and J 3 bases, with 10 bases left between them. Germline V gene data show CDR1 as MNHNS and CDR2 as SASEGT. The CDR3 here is CASSATGYNQPQHF. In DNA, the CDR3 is TGTGCCAGCAGTGCCACAGGGTACAATCAGCCCCAGCATTTT.

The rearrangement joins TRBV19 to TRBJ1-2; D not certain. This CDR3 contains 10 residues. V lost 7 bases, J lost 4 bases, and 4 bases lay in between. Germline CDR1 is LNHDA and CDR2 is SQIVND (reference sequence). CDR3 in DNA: TGTGCCAGTACCAGCTATGGCTACACCTTC. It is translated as CASTSYGYTF.

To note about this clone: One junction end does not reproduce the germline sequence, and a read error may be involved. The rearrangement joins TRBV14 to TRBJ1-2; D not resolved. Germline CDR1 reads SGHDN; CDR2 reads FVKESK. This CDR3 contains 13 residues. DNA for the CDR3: TGTGCCAGCAGCCAAGATTTGCGACTCCCTCCCTACTTC. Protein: CASSQDLRLPPYF. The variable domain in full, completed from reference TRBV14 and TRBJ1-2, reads EAGVTQFPSHSVIEKGQTVTLRCDPISGHDNLYWYRRVMGKEIKFLLHFVKESKQDESGMPNNRFLAERTGGTYSTLKVQPAELEDSGVYFCASSQDLRLPPYFGSGTRLTVV.

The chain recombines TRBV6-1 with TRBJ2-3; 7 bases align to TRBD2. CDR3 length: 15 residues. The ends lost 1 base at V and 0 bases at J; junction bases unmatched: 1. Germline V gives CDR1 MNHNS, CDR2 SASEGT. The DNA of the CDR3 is TGTGCCAGCAGTGAAGGTAGCGGGAGCACAGATACGCAGTATTTT. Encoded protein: CASSEGSGSTDTQYF.

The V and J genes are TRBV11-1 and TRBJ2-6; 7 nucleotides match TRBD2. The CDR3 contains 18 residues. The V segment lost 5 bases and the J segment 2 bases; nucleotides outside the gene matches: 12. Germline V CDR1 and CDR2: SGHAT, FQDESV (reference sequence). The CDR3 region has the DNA TGTGCCAGCAGCAATGCCCTTAGTGGGGGGGCTGGGGCCAACGTCCTGACTTTC. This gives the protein CASSNALSGGAGANVLTF.

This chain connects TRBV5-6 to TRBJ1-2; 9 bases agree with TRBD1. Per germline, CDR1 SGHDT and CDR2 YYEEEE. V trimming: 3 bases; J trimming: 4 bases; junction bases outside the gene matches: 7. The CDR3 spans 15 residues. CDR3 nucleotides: TGTGCCAGCAGCTCCGCGGGACAGGGACGCTATGGCTACACCTTC. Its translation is CASSSAGQGRYGYTF. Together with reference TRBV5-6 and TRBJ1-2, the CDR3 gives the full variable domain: DAGVTQSPTHLIKTRGQQVTLRCSPKSGHDTVSWYQQALGQGPQFIFQYYEEEERQRGNFPDRFSGHQFPNYSSELNVNALLLGDSALYLCASSSAGQGRYGYTFGSGTRLTVV.

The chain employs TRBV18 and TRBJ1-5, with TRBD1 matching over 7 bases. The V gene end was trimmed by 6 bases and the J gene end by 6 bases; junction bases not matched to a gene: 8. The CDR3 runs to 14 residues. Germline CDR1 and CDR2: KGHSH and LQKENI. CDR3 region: CASSTSGGSQPQHF. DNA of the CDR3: TGTGCCAGCTCGACCTCAGGGGGGAGTCAGCCCCAGCATTTT.

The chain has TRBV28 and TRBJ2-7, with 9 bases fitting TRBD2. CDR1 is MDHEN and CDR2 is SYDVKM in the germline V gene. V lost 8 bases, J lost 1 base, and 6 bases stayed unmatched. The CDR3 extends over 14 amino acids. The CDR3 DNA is TGTGCCAGCCAACTAGCGGGTCCTTCCTACGAGCAGTACTTC. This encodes CASQLAGPSYEQYF. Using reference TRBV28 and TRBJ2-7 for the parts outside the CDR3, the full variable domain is DVKVTQSSRYLVKRTGEKVFLECVQDMDHENMFWYRQDPGLGLRLIYFSYDVKMKEKGDIPEGYSVSREKKERFSLILESASTNQTSMYLCASQLAGPSYEQYFGPGTRLTVT.